This T cell receptor (beta chain) was sequenced during a study of OX40 agonist ivuxolimab in advanced cancers. The germline gives CDR1 SNHLY, CDR2 FYNNEI. Trimming took 8 bases from V and 4 from J, leaving 14 bases between them. The CDR3 is 13 residues long. A word on this clone: The antigen is unknown.

Measured with immunoSEQ multiplex PCR; TCRdb has only the in-frame clones, and not every one. Of 50,000 to 70,000 clones in the sample, about 85% are singletons; the top ten hold around 3%. Study results and caveats: Researchers did not establish what antigens the expanded peripheral T cells target.

The genes are TRBV2 and TRBJ1-1; weak D call: TRBD1 (5 bases). The sequence was obtained from an adult with an advanced solid tumor such as melanoma, head and neck, liver or kidney cancer. This specimen was CD4+ or CD8+ T cells sorted from blood, taken in a trial of the OX40 agonist ivuxolimab. The CDR3 loop is CASFSGLGTEAFF. CDR3 DNA: TGTGCCAGCTTCTCAGGGCTGGGCACTGAAGCTTTCTTT.